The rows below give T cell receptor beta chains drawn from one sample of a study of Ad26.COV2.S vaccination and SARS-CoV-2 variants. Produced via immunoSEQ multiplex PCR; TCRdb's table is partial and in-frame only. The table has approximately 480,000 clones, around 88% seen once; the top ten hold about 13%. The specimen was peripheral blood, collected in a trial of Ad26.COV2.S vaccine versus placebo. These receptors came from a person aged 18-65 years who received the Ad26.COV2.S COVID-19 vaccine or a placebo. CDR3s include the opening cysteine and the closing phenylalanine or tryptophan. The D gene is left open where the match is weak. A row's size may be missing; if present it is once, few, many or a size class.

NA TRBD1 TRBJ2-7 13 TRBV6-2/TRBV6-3 TGTGCCAGCAGTGGGACAGGGCCCTACGAGCAGTACTTC CASSGTGPYEQYF
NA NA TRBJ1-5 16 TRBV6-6 TGTGCCAGCACCAGACCGAGGGCAGGGAGCAATCAGCCCCAGCATTTT CASTRPRAGSNQPQHF
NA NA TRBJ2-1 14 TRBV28 TGTGCCAGCAGAACCCCCCTACGGGACAATGAGCAGTTCTTC CASRTPLRDNEQFF
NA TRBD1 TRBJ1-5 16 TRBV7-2 TGTGCCAGCAGCACCCGGGACAGGGGGCCCTATCAGCCCCAGCATTTT CASSTRDRGPYQPQHF
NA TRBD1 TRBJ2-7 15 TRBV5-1 TGCGCCAGCAGCCCCCGGACAGGGCTAGTGTACGAGCAGTACTTC CASSPRTGLVYEQYF
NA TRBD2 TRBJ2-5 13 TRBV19 TGTGCCAGTAGTACTGGACTAGGGGAGACCCAGTACTTC CASSTGLGETQYF
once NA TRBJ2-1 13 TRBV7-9 TGTGCCAGCAGCCCCGTTAGCCTCAATGAGCAGTTCTTC CASSPVSLNEQFF
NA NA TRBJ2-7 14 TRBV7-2 TGTGCCAGCAGCTTGGCCCCTCTGGCGGGACCTCAGTACTTC CASSLAPLAGPQYF
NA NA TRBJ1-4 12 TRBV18 TGTGCCAGCTCACCACCGAATGAAAAACTGTTTTTT CASSPPNEKLFF
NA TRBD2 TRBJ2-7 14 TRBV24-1 TGTGCCACCAGTTCCCCTAGCGGGAGTAACGAGCAGTACTTC CATSSPSGSNEQYF